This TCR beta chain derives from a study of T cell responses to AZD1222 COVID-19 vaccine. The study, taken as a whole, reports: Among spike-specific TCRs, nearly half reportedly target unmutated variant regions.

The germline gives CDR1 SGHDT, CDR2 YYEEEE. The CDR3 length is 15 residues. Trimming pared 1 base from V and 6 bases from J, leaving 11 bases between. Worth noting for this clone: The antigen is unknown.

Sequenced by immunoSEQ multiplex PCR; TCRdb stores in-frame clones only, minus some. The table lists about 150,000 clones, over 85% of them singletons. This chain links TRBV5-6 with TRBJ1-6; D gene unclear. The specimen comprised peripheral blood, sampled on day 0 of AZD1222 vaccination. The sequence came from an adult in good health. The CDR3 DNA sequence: TGTGCCAGCAGCTTGTCCCCAAGGGCTAATTCACCCCTCCACTTT. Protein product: CASSLSPRANSPLHF.